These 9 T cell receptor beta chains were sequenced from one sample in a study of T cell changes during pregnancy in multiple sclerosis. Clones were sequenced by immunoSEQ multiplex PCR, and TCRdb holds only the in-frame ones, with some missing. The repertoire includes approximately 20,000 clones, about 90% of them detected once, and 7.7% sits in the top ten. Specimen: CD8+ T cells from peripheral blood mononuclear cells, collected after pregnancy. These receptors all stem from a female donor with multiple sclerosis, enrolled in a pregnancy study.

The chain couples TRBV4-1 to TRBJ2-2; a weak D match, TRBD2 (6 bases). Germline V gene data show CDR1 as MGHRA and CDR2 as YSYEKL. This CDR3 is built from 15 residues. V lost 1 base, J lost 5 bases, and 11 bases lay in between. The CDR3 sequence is CASSQVARETGELFF. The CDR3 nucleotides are TGCGCCAGCAGCCAAGTAGCACGGGAGACCGGGGAGCTGTTTTTT.

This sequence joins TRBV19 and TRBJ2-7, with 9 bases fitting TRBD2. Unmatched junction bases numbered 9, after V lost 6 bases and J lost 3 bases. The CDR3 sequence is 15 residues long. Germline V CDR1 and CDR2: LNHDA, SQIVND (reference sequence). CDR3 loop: CASSPTLAGLYEQYF. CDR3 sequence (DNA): TGTGCCAGTAGCCCGACACTAGCGGGCCTCTACGAGCAGTACTTC.

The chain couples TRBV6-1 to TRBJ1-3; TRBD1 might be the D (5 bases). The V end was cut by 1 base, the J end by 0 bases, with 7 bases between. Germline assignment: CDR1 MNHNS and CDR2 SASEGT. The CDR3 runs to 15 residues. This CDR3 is CASSEGRVSGNTIYF. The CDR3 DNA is TGTGCCAGCAGTGAAGGCAGGGTCTCTGGAAACACCATATATTTT.

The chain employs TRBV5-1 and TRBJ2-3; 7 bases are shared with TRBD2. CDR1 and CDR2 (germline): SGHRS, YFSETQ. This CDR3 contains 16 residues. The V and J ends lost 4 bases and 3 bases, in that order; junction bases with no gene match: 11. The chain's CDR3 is CASSPGAGGRTDTQYF. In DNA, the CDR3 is TGCGCCAGCAGCCCAGGTGCCGGGGGGAGGACAGATACGCAGTATTTT. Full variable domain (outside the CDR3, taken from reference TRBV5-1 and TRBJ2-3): KAGVTQTPRYLIKTRGQQVTLSCSPISGHRSVSWYQQTPGQGLQFLFEYFSETQRNKGNFPGRFSGRQFSNSRSEMNVSTLELGDSALYLCASSPGAGGRTDTQYFGPGTRLTVL.

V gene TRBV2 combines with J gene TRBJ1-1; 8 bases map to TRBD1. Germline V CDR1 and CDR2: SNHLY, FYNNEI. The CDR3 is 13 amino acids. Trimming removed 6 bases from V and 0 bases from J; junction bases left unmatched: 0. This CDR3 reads CASRDRVNTEAFF. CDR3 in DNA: TGTGCCAGCAGGGACAGGGTGAACACTGAAGCTTTCTTT.

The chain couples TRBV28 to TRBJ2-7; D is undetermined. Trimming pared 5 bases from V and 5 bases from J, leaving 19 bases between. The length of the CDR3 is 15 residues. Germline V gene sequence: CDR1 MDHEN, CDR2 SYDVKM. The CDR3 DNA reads TGTGCCAGCAGTGAATGGGCAGTGGGTTATCACGAGCAGTACTTC. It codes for CASSEWAVGYHEQYF.

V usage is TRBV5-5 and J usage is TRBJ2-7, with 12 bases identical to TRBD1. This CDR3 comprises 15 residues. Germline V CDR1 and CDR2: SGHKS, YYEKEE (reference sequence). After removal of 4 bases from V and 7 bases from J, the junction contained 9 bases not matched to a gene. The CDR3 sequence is CASSLPGQGAREQYF. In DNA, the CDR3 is TGTGCCAGCAGCCTTCCGGGACAGGGGGCGCGGGAGCAGTACTTC.

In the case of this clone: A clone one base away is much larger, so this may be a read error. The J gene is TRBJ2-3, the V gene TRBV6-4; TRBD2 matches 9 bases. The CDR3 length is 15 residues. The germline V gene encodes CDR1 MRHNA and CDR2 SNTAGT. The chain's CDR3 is CANSDTSGSTDTQYF. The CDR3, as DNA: TGTGCCAACAGTGACACTAGCGGGAGCACAGATACGCAGTATTTT.

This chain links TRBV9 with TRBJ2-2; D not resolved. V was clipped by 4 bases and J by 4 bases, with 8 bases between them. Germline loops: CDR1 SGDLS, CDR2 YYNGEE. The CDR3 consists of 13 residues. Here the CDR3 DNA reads TGTGCCAGCAGCACCGTTAGCACCGGGGAGCTGTTTTTT. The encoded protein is CASSTVSTGELFF.